The present entry profiles one T cell receptor beta chain with its context. The source of the sample is a study of T cell changes during pregnancy in multiple sclerosis. Germline CDR1 reads SQVTM; CDR2 reads ANQGSEA. The V segment lost 6 bases and the J segment 4 bases; nucleotides outside the gene matches: 14. The CDR3 loop spans 17 amino acids. This table comes from immunoSEQ multiplex PCR, and its TCRdb copy is limited to in-frame clones, with some not included. The sample contains about 110,000 clones, around nine tenths of which appear only once. The TCR comes from a female donor with multiple sclerosis, enrolled in a pregnancy study. The material was peripheral blood, obtained in the third trimester of pregnancy. J is TRBJ2-7 and V is TRBV29-1; TRBD2 aligns across 14 bases. This CDR3 reads CSVPRGTSGSGLYEQYF. The CDR3 DNA reads TGCAGCGTCCCCCGGGGGACTAGCGGGAGCGGTCTTTACGAGCAGTACTTC.